Following are 3 T cell receptor beta chains from one sample sequenced in a study of shared clonotypes between healthy human individuals. The repertoire was sequenced with immunoSEQ multiplex PCR; TCRdb's copy has only in-frame clones and lacks some. Altogether 1.6 million or so clones are present, more than 95% being singletons, with the ten largest covering roughly 1.2%. Sequenced material: naive CD4+ T cells sorted from blood. This sample's subset: CD45RA+ positively selected. These receptors were collected from a man aged 30-40 years in good health.

The J gene is TRBJ1-2, the V gene TRBV2, with a weak D call TRBD1 (5 bases). CDR3 length equals 13 residues. Per germline, CDR1 SNHLY and CDR2 FYNNEI. Trimming took 6 bases from V and 2 from J, leaving 10 bases between them. CDR3 sequence reads: CASRGPSNYGYTF. The CDR3 nucleotides are TGTGCCAGCAGGGGACCGTCGAACTATGGCTACACCTTC.

The gene calls are TRBV10-2 and TRBJ2-5, with TRBD2 matching 13 bases. Germline lookup yields CDR1 WSHSY and CDR2 SAAADI. After removal of 5 bases from V and 4 bases from J, the junction contained 7 bases not matched to a gene. The length of the CDR3 is 16 residues. CDR3 in amino acids: CASSYTSGRALETQYF. CDR3 coding DNA: TGCGCCAGCAGTTACACTAGCGGGAGGGCCCTAGAGACCCAGTACTTC.

This sequence joins TRBV7-2 and TRBJ1-1; tentatively, D is TRBD1 (6 bases). V dropped 6 bases and J dropped 1 base, with 18 bases sitting between them. This CDR3 contains 16 residues. Germline V gene data show CDR1 as SGHTA and CDR2 as FQGNSA. CDR3 bases: TGTGCCAGCAGGCACGGGAGGGGGGGGACGAACACTGAAGCTTTCTTT. Its protein is CASRHGRGGTNTEAFF. Combining the CDR3 with reference TRBV7-2 and TRBJ1-1 gives the whole variable domain GAGVSQSPSNKVTEKGKDVELRCDPISGHTALYWYRQSLGQGLEFLIYFQGNSAPDKSGLPSDRFSAERTGGSVSTLTIQRTQQEDSAVYLCASRHGRGGTNTEAFFGQGTRLTVV.